The 8 T cell receptor beta chains reported below all come from one sample, sequenced in a study of shared clonotypes between healthy human individuals (dated by TCRdb to 2019 to 2021). Library creation used the immunoSEQ multiplex PCR assay. TCRdb took over this immuneACCESS table, retaining in-frame rearrangements with V and J assigned. Such tables are incomplete; in checked studies, under half of the missing clones stem from an unresolved V gene, and the remainder is unexplained. In this sample the table shows under 1,100,000 clones, approximately 80% of which occur a single time. Roughly 0.62% of the sample belongs to the ten largest clones. The sequenced sample consisted of memory CD4+ T cells from PBMCs. Reading the label with the study, this specimen's cell subset or site is: CD45RA-negative fraction. The source of these receptors is a man between 18 and 35 years old in good health. Some clones in this sample may be carry-over from other donors' samples.

The chain carries TRBV5-1 and TRBJ1-2; TRBD1 agrees at 8 bases. With V trimmed by 2 bases and J by 4 bases, 13 bases remained unmatched. CDR1 and CDR2 (germline): SGHRS, YFSETQ. The CDR3 extends over 17 amino acids. The CDR3 reads CASSLGPGGRTAYGYTF. CDR3 nucleotide sequence: TGCGCCAGCAGCTTAGGTCCAGGGGGCAGAACGGCCTATGGCTACACCTTC.

The chain combines TRBV7-6 with TRBJ2-3; D gene unclear. The V end lost 1 base, the J end lost 6 bases, and 11 bases lay between the germline ends. This CDR3 region has 14 residues. In germline, CDR1 is SGHVS, CDR2 FNYEAQ. The CDR3 loop reads CASSLETPTDTQYF. For the CDR3, the DNA is TGTGCCAGCAGCTTAGAGACGCCGACGGATACGCAGTATTTT. The complete variable domain, with remaining parts taken from reference TRBV7-6 and TRBJ2-3, reads GAGVSQSPRYKVTKRGQDVALRCDPISGHVSLYWYRQALGQGPEFLTYFNYEAQQDKSGLPNDRFSAERPEGSISTLTIQRTEQRDSAMYRCASSLETPTDTQYFGPGTRLTVL.

V is TRBV5-8 and J is TRBJ1-1; 7 nucleotides match TRBD1. Germline assignment: CDR1 SGHTS and CDR2 YDEGEE. Trimming removed 4 bases from V and 5 bases from J; junction bases left unmatched: 11. The CDR3 is 15 residues long. The CDR3 loop is CASSLQDRPGTEAFF. The CDR3 region has the DNA TGTGCCAGCAGCCTACAGGACAGGCCCGGTACTGAAGCTTTCTTT.

For this clone: The identical CDR3 is also encoded by other nucleotide sequences in the sample. This chain uses TRBV5-1 with TRBJ2-5; D call uncertain. Germline values: CDR1 SGHRS, CDR2 YFSETQ. V was cut by 0 bases and J by 5 bases, with 5 bases left in between. This CDR3 spans 12 amino acids. The CDR3 DNA reads TGCGCCAGCAGCTTGGGACGGGAGACCCAGTACTTC. Amino acids: CASSLGRETQYF. Full variable domain (outside the CDR3, taken from reference TRBV5-1 and TRBJ2-5): KAGVTQTPRYLIKTRGQQVTLSCSPISGHRSVSWYQQTPGQGLQFLFEYFSETQRNKGNFPGRFSGRQFSNSRSEMNVSTLELGDSALYLCASSLGRETQYFGPGTRLLVL.

J is TRBJ1-1 and V is TRBV19; 10 bases align to TRBD1. The CDR3 sequence is 16 residues long. V was clipped by 6 bases and J by 1 base; unmatched bases: 8. The germline CDR1 and CDR2 sequences are LNHDA and SQIVND (reference sequence). The CDR3 DNA reads TGTGCCAGTAGATCCGGGACAGGGGCGAAGAACACTGAAGCTTTCTTT. As protein: CASRSGTGAKNTEAFF.

This sequence joins TRBV5-5 and TRBJ2-5; D is ambiguous. The CDR3 spans 13 residues. V lost 0 bases and J lost 4, with 7 bases in between. Germline V gene sequence: CDR1 SGHKS, CDR2 YYEKEE (reference sequence). This CDR3 reads CASSLDLGETQYF. The CDR3 DNA sequence: TGTGCCAGCAGCTTGGATCTGGGAGAGACCCAGTACTTC. Based on the CDR3 plus reference TRBV5-5 and TRBJ2-5, the full variable domain is DAGVTQSPTHLIKTRGQQVTLRCSPISGHKSVSWYQQVLGQGPQFIFQYYEKEERGRGNFPDRFSARQFPNYSSELNVNALLLGDSALYLCASSLDLGETQYFGPGTRLLVL.

This clone was recorded once. The sample carries other DNA sequences with the same CDR3. The V gene is TRBV2, the J gene TRBJ1-1; a possible D gene is TRBD1 (5 bases). The germline V gene encodes CDR1 SNHLY and CDR2 FYNNEI. Trimming pared 4 bases from V and 1 base from J, leaving 10 bases between. The CDR3 totals 14 residues. The chain's CDR3 is CASSVQGANTEAFF. In DNA form, the CDR3 reads TGTGCCAGCAGTGTTCAGGGAGCGAACACTGAAGCTTTCTTT.

This clone appeared a few times. The V call is TRBV29-1, the J call TRBJ2-7; no definite D call. Germline V CDR1 and CDR2: SQVTM, ANQGSEA. The V end was cut by 7 bases, the J end by 0 bases, with 13 bases between. The CDR3 length is 13 residues. CDR3 amino acids: CSATSTDSYEQYF. CDR3 nucleotide sequence: TGCAGCGCAACCTCAACTGACTCCTACGAGCAGTACTTC.